This TCR beta chain was retrieved from a study of PD-L1 blockade in urothelial cancer. Time point of the sample: pretreatment peripheral blood. This table comes from immunoSEQ multiplex PCR, and its TCRdb copy is limited to in-frame clones, with some not included. The sample records under 95,000 clones, around 84% being singletons. Germline V CDR1 and CDR2: LNHDA, SQIVND (reference sequence). J lost 7 bases, V lost 0 bases, and 6 bases had no gene match. CDR3 length: 16 amino acids. The sequencing here drew on PBMCs, taken around atezolizumab (anti-PD-L1) treatment. The TCR comes from a man aged 55 to 69 with urothelial cancer. The rearrangement joins TRBV19 to TRBJ1-5, with 10 bases lining up with TRBD1. CDR3 nucleotides: TGTGCCAGTAGTATAGAAACCGGGACAGGGGTCCAGCCCCAGCATTTT. It is translated as CASSIETGTGVQPQHF.